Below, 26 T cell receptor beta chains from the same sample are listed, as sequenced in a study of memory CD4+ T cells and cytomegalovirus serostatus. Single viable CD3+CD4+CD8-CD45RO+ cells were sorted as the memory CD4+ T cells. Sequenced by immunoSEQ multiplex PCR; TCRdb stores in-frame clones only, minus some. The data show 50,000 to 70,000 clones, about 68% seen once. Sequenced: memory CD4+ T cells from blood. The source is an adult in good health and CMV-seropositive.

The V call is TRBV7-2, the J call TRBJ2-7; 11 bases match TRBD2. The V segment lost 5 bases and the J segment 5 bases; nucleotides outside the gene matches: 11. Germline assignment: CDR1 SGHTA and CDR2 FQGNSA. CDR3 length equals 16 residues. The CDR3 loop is CASSDTSGGVRNEQYF. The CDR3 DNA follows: TGTGCCAGCAGCGACACTAGCGGGGGTGTTCGGAACGAGCAGTACTTC.

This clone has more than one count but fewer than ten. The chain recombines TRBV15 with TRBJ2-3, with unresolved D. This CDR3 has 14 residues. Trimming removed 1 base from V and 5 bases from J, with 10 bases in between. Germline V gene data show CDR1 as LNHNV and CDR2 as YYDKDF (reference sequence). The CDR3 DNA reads TGTGCCACCAGCAGAGTCTCGGACGGAGATACGCAGTATTTT. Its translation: CATSRVSDGDTQYF.

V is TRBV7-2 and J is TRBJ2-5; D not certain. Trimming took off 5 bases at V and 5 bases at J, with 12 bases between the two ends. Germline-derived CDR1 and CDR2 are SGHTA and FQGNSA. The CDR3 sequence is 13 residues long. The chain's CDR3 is CASSPSFGETQYF. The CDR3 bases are TGTGCCAGCAGCCCCTCCTTCGGGGAGACCCAGTACTTC.

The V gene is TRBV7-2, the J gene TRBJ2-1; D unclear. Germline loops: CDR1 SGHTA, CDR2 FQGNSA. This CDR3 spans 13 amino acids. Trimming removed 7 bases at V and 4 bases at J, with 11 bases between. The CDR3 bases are TGTGCCAGCACGGAGACTCAATACAATGAGCAGTTCTTC. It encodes CASTETQYNEQFF.

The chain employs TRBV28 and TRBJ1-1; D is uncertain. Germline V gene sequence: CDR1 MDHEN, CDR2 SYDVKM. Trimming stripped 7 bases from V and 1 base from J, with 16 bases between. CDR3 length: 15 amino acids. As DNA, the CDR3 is TGTGCCAGCACCCCATTATTGGGGTCGAACACTGAAGCTTTCTTT. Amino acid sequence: CASTPLLGSNTEAFF.

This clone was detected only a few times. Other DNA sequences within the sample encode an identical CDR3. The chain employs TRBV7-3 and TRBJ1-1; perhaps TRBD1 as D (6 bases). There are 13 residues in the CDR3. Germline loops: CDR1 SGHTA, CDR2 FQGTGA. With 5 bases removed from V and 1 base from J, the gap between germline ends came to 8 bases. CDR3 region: CASSPQGNTEAFF. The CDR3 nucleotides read TGTGCCAGCAGCCCACAGGGGAACACTGAAGCTTTCTTT.

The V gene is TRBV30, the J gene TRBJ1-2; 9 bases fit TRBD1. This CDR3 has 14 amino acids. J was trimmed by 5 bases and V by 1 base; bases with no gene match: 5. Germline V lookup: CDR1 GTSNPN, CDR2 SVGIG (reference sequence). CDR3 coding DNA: TGTGCCTGGAGTGCCGGGACAGGGTATTATGGCTACACCTTC. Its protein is CAWSAGTGYYGYTF.

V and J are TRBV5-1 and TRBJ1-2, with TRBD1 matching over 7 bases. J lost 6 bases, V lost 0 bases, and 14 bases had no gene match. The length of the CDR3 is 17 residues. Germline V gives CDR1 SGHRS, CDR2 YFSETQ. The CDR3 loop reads CASSLDERQGRINGYTF. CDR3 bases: TGCGCCAGCAGCTTGGATGAGAGACAGGGAAGGATAAATGGCTACACCTTC.

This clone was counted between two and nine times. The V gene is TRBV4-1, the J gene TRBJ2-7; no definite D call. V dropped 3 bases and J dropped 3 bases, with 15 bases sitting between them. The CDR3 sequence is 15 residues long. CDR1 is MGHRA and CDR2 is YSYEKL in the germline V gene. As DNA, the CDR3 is TGCGCCAGCAGCCACCGACTTAGTAAGAGCTACGAGCAGTACTTC. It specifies CASSHRLSKSYEQYF.

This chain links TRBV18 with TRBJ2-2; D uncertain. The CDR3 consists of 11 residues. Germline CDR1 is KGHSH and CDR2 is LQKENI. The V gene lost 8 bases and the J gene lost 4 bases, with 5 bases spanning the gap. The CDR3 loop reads CASQSTGELFF. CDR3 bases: TGTGCCAGCCAGTCCACCGGGGAGCTGTTTTTT.

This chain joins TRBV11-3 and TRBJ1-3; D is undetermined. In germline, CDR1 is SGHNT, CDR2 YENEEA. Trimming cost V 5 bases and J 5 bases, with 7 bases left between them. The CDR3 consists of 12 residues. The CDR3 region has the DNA TGTGCCAGCAGCGCCTCACGAAACACCATATATTTT. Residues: CASSASRNTIYF.

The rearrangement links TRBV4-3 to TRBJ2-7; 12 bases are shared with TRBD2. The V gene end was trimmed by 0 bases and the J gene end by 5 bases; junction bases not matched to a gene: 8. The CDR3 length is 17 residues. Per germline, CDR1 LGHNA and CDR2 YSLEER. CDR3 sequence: CASSQDLLTSGSNEQYF. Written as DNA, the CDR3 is TGCGCCAGCAGCCAAGATCTCTTGACTAGCGGGAGCAACGAGCAGTACTTC.

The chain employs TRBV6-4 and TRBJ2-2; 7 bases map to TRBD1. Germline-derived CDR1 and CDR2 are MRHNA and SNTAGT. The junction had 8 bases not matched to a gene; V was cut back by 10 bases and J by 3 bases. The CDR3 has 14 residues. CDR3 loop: CATSTGSDTGELFF. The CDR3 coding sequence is TGTGCCACCTCGACAGGGAGCGACACCGGGGAGCTGTTTTTT.

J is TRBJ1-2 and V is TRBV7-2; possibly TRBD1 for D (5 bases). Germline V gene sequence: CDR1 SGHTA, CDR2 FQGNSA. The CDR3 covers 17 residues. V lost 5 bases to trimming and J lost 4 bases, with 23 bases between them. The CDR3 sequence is CASSPRRGLKGSYGYTF. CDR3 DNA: TGTGCCAGCAGCCCTAGGAGGGGCTTAAAGGGCTCCTATGGCTACACCTTC.

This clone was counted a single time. The CDR3 coding sequence is TGTGCCAGCAGCTTTGGGGCTACCCACTACAATGAGCAGTTCTTC. Its translation is CASSFGATHYNEQFF. This chain connects TRBV9 to TRBJ2-1; D possibly corresponds to TRBD1 (5 bases). The CDR3 spans 15 residues. V was shortened by 4 bases and J by 3 bases, with 14 bases between the two germline ends. The germline V gene has CDR1 SGDLS and CDR2 YYNGEE.

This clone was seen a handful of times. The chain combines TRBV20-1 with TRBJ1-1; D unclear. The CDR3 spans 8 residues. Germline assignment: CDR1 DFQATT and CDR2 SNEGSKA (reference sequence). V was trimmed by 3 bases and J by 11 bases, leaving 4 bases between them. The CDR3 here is CSAREAFF. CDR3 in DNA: TGCAGTGCTAGGGAGGCTTTCTTT.

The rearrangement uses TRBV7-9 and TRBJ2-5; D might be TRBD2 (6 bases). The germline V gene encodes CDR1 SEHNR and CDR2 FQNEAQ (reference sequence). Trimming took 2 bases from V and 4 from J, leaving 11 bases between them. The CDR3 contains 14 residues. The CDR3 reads CASSLLGGGETQYF. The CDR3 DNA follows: TGTGCCAGCAGCTTACTCGGGGGAGGAGAGACCCAGTACTTC.

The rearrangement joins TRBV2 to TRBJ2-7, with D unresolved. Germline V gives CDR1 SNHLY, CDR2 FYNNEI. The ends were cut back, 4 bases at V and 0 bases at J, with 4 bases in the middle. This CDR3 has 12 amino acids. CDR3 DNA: TGTGCCAGCAGTGCAGACTCCTACGAGCAGTACTTC. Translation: CASSADSYEQYF. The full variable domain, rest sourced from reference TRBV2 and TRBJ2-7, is EPEVTQTPSHQVTQMGQEVILRCVPISNHLYFYWYRQILGQKVEFLVSFYNNEISEKSEIFDDQFSVERPDGSNFTLKIRSTKLEDSAMYFCASSADSYEQYFGPGTRLTVT.

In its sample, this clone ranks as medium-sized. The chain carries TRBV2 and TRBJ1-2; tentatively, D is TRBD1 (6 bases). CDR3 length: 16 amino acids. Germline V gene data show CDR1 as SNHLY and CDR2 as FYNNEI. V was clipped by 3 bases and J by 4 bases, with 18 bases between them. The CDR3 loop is CASSERARGGSYGYTF. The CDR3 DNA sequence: TGTGCCAGCAGTGAGAGGGCCAGGGGAGGCTCCTATGGCTACACCTTC.

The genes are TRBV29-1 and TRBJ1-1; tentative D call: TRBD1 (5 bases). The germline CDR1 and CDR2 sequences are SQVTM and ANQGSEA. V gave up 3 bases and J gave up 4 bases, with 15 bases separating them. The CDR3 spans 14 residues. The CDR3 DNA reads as TGCAGCGTTGAGGGGGGGGGTTTCAGCACTGAAGCTTTCTTT. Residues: CSVEGGGFSTEAFF.

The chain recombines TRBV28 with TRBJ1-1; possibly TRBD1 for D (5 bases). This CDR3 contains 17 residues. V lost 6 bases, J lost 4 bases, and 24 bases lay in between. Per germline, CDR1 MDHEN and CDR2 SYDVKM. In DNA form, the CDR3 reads TGTGCCAGCAGCCCCCTCCCTTTCGAGGGGTTGAGCACTGAAGCTTTCTTT. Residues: CASSPLPFEGLSTEAFF.

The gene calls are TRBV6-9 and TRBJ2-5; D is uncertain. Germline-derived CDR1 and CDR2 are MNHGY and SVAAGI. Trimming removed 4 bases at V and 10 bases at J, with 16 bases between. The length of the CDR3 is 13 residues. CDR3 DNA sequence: TGTGCCAGCAGTTCTACTCGATGGGTAAACCAGTACTTC. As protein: CASSSTRWVNQYF.

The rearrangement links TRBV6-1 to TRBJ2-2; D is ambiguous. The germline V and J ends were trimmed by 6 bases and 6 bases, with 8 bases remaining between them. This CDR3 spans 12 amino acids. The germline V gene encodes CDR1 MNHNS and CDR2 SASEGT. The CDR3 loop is CASSLVAGELFF. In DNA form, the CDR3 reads TGTGCCAGCAGCCTGGTTGCCGGGGAGCTGTTTTTT.

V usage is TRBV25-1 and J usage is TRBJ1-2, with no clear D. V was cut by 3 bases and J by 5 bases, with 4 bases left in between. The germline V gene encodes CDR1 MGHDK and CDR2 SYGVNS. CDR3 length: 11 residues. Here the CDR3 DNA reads TGTGCCAGCAGTGAGAGGTATGGCTACACCTTC. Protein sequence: CASSERYGYTF.

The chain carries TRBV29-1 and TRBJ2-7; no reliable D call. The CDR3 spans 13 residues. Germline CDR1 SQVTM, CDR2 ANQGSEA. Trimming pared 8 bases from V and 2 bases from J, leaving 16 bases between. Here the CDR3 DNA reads TGCAGCACATCAGGCGCCAAACCCTACGAGCAGTACGTC. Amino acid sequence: CSTSGAKPYEQYV.

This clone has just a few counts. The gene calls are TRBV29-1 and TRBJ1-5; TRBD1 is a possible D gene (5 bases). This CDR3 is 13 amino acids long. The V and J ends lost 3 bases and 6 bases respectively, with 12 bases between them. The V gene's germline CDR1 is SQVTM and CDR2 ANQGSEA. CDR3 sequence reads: CSVELGVSQPQHF. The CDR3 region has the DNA TGCAGCGTTGAGCTAGGGGTCAGTCAGCCCCAGCATTTT. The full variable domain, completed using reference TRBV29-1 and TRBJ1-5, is SAVISQKPSRDICQRGTSLTIQCQVDSQVTMMFWYRQQPGQSLTLIATANQGSEATYESGFVIDKFPISRPNLTFSTLTVSNMSPEDSSIYLCSVELGVSQPQHFGDGTRLSIL.